Below, 32 T cell receptor beta chains from the same sample are listed, as sequenced in a study of T-cell memory formation after mild COVID-19. TCRdb ran MiXCR on the 5' RACE reads and lists one entry per CDR3 protein. The sample holds about 270,000 distinct CDR3 sequences, approximately 15% seen once. Sequencing was done on a sample of PBMCs or a T cell subset sorted from them (not recorded which). Source of these receptors: an adult woman who had mild COVID-19 (a few samples of this study predate the infection). Cell type and time point are not known.

The J gene is TRBJ1-1, the V gene TRBV20-1, with D maybe TRBD1 (5 bases). Between the trimmed V and J ends, which lost 5 bases and 0 bases, there was a span of 7 bases. CDR1 and CDR2 from the germline V gene are DFQATT and SNEGSKA (reference sequence). The length of the CDR3 is 12 residues. CDR3 residues: CSAGGMNTEAFF. The CDR3 nucleotides read TGCAGTGCTGGGGGTATGAACACTGAAGCTTTCTTT.

The chain has TRBV30 and TRBJ2-7; TRBD2 aligns across 15 bases. Germline-derived CDR1 and CDR2 are GTSNPN and SVGIG (reference sequence). V lost 2 bases, J lost 3 bases, and 5 bases stayed unmatched. The CDR3 consists of 16 residues. The CDR3 coding sequence is TGTGCCTGGAGTTGGACTAGCGGGAGGGTTGTCTACGAGCAGTACTTC. Protein product: CAWSWTSGRVVYEQYF. The variable domain in full, completed from reference TRBV30 and TRBJ2-7, reads SQTIHQWPATLVQPVGSPLSLECTVEGTSNPNLYWYRQAAGRGLQLLFYSVGIGQISSEVPQNLSASRPQDRQFILSSKKLLLSDSGFYLCAWSWTSGRVVYEQYFGPGTRLTVT.

This clonotype was seen more than once but under ten times. The chain is built from TRBV7-8 and TRBJ1-1; TRBD1 is a possible D gene (6 bases). This CDR3 is built from 14 residues. Trimming removed 5 bases from V and 3 bases from J, with 13 bases in between. CDR1 is SGHVS, CDR2 FQNEAQ, per germline. The CDR3 DNA reads TGTGCCAGCAGCACGGGGGCGCTCGACACTGAAGCTTTCTTT. Residues: CASSTGALDTEAFF.

The sample holds a few counts of this clonotype. CDR3 in DNA: TGCAGTGCTCCCTCGACGGCGCGGGCCAATGAGCAGTTCTTC. This encodes CSAPSTARANEQFF. V gene TRBV20-1 combines with J gene TRBJ2-1; D is possibly TRBD2 (5 bases). CDR1 is DFQATT, CDR2 SNEGSKA, per germline (reference sequence). The ends were cut back, 5 bases at V and 6 bases at J, with 17 bases in the middle. This CDR3 spans 14 amino acids.

This clonotype was counted ten times or more. The rearrangement uses TRBV5-1 and TRBJ1-1; perhaps TRBD1 as D (5 bases). Germline V gene data show CDR1 as SGHRS and CDR2 as YFSETQ. This CDR3 contains 14 residues. V was pared by 2 bases and J by 2 bases, with 10 bases between. The DNA of the CDR3 is TGCGCCAGCAGCTTTAACGGGGCAAACACTGAAGCTTTCTTT. It translates to CASSFNGANTEAFF.

The chain is built from TRBV6-5 and TRBJ2-5; 10 nucleotides match TRBD2. CDR1 and CDR2 from the germline V gene are MNHEY and SVGAGI. CDR3 size: 14 residues. J lost 7 bases, V lost 5 bases, and 7 bases had no gene match. The CDR3 is CASSALAGALTQYF. CDR3 nucleotide sequence: TGTGCCAGCAGTGCCCTAGCGGGGGCCTTGACCCAGTACTTC.

The chain has TRBV5-6 and TRBJ1-2; 10 nucleotides agree with TRBD1. V lost 4 bases to trimming and J lost 4 bases; unmatched junction nucleotides: 7. Looked up from germline, CDR1 is SGHDT and CDR2 is YYEEEE. There are 15 residues in the CDR3. The CDR3 DNA reads TGTGCCAGCAGCATCGACAGGGGGCTCCGCTATGGCTACACCTTC. Amino acid sequence: CASSIDRGLRYGYTF.

This clonotype was detected only a few times. This rearrangement joins TRBV5-1 to TRBJ2-5; TRBD1 matches at 9 bases. Looked up from germline, CDR1 is SGHRS and CDR2 is YFSETQ. The CDR3 length is 15 residues. The J segment lost 5 bases and the V segment lost 4 bases, leaving 9 bases of the junction unmatched. CDR3 sequence (DNA): TGCGCCAGCAGCACTTTACAGGGGGCTGAGGAGACCCAGTACTTC. It yields the protein CASSTLQGAEETQYF. Full variable domain (missing parts from reference TRBV5-1 and TRBJ2-5): KAGVTQTPRYLIKTRGQQVTLSCSPISGHRSVSWYQQTPGQGLQFLFEYFSETQRNKGNFPGRFSGRQFSNSRSEMNVSTLELGDSALYLCASSTLQGAEETQYFGPGTRLLVL.

This clonotype has only a few counts. This chain joins TRBV25-1 and TRBJ1-6; D uncertain. The V gene's germline CDR1 is MGHDK and CDR2 SYGVNS. This CDR3 has 15 amino acids. V was clipped by 2 bases and J by 0 bases, with 5 bases between them. The CDR3 coding sequence is TGTGCCAGCAGTGAACATAGCTCCTATAATTCACCCCTCCACTTT. Protein sequence: CASSEHSSYNSPLHF.

The J gene is TRBJ1-2, the V gene TRBV6-2 or TRBV6-3; D possibly corresponds to TRBD1 (6 bases). The CDR3 is 13 amino acids. With 5 bases removed from V and 4 bases from J, the gap between germline ends came to 11 bases. Germline values: CDR1 MNHEY, CDR2 SVGEGT. The CDR3 region has the DNA TGTGCCAGCAGTGACAGGCTGACCTATGGCTACACCTTC. Translating gives CASSDRLTYGYTF.

The chain employs TRBV3-1 and TRBJ2-7; weak D call: TRBD1 (6 bases). The V and J ends lost 4 bases and 2 bases respectively, with 15 bases between them. CDR1 and CDR2 (germline): LGHDT, YNNKEL (reference sequence). The CDR3 extends over 15 amino acids. The CDR3 spells CASSRPGATTYEQYF. The CDR3 nucleotides read TGTGCCAGCAGCCGCCCAGGGGCGACAACCTACGAGCAGTACTTC.

This clonotype was observed a few times. The gene calls are TRBV30 and TRBJ1-1; 10 bases fit TRBD1. J lost 5 bases, V lost 8 bases, and 8 bases had no gene match. This CDR3 region has 13 residues. Looked up from germline, CDR1 is GTSNPN and CDR2 is SVGIG (reference sequence). The CDR3 DNA reads as TGTGCCCGCCGACGGACAGGGGGTACTGAAGCTTTCTTT. Its translation: CARRRTGGTEAFF.

The sample holds a few counts of this clonotype. As DNA, the CDR3 is TGTGCCAGCAGCTCTCTCCTGGACGAGCAGTACTTC. The encoded protein is CASSSLLDEQYF. The chain is built from TRBV3-1 and TRBJ2-7, with D uncertain. The CDR3 is 12 residues long. Germline V lookup: CDR1 LGHDT, CDR2 YNNKEL (reference sequence). V dropped 5 bases and J dropped 5 bases, with 10 bases sitting between them.

This clonotype was counted ten times or more. V is TRBV6-6 and J is TRBJ2-7; D possibly corresponds to TRBD1 (5 bases). This CDR3 is built from 14 residues. CDR1 is MNHNY, CDR2 SVGAGI, per germline (reference sequence). The V end was cut by 7 bases, the J end by 0 bases, with 13 bases between. The CDR3 nucleotides are TGTGCCAGCACGGAGACAGACGGCTCCTACGAGCAGTACTTC. Protein sequence: CASTETDGSYEQYF.

The chain recombines TRBV20-1 with TRBJ1-3; the D gene is possibly TRBD1 (6 bases). V shed 6 bases and J shed 0 bases, with 12 bases lying between them. The CDR3 is made up of 14 amino acids. Germline CDR1 is DFQATT and CDR2 is SNEGSKA (reference sequence). CDR3 residues: CSARQESSGNTIYF. CDR3 coding DNA: TGCAGTGCGAGACAGGAGAGCTCTGGAAACACCATATATTTT.

This clonotype was counted between two and nine times. This chain connects TRBV6-1 to TRBJ1-2; 9 bases are shared with TRBD1. Germline V gene lookup returns CDR1 MNHNS and CDR2 SASEGT. Germline trimming cut 6 bases from V and 4 bases from J; bases unmatched to any gene: 6. The CDR3 runs 14 residues. CDR3 residues: CASRNRGRGYGYTF. CDR3 in DNA: TGTGCCAGCAGGAACAGGGGGCGAGGCTATGGCTACACCTTC.

The chain has TRBV12-3 or TRBV12-4 and TRBJ2-7; weak D call: TRBD2 (5 bases). The V gene lost 7 bases and the J gene lost 0 bases, with 16 bases spanning the gap. This CDR3 comprises 15 residues. The CDR3 DNA is TGTGCCAGCAATGGCGGAGGTCGCAGCTCCTACGAGCAGTACTTC. Residues: CASNGGGRSSYEQYF.

This clonotype was observed at least ten times. The chain couples TRBV7-3 to TRBJ1-6; the D gene is possibly TRBD1 (5 bases). Deletions cut 0 bases from V and 14 bases from J, with 11 bases between. Germline CDR1 SGHTA, CDR2 FQGTGA. This CDR3 is 13 amino acids long. The CDR3: CASSLTPGGSLHF. The CDR3 coding sequence is TGTGCCAGCAGCTTAACCCCTGGGGGGTCCCTCCACTTT.

This clonotype was seen more than once but under ten times. The chain employs TRBV9 and TRBJ2-5; D may correspond to TRBD1 or TRBD2 (5 bases each). Trimming took off 4 bases at V and 6 bases at J, with 10 bases between the two ends. Germline V gene sequence: CDR1 SGDLS, CDR2 YYNGEE. CDR3 size: 12 residues. CDR3: CASSPRGQTQYF. The CDR3 DNA sequence: TGTGCCAGCAGCCCTCGGGGACAGACCCAGTACTTC.

The J gene is TRBJ1-1, the V gene TRBV12-3 or TRBV12-4; 8 positions match TRBD1. V trimming: 6 bases; J trimming: 4 bases; junction bases outside the gene matches: 7. There are 14 residues in the CDR3. CDR3 residues: CASRPGQGGTEAFF. The CDR3 coding sequence is TGTGCCAGCAGACCTGGACAGGGAGGCACTGAAGCTTTCTTT.

The V call is TRBV15, the J call TRBJ2-2, with D maybe TRBD2 (7 bases). The CDR3 loop spans 15 amino acids. V lost 7 bases and J lost 0, with 12 bases in between. Looked up from germline, CDR1 is LNHNV and CDR2 is YYDKDF (reference sequence). Here the CDR3 reads CATTRGGTNTGELFF. Here the CDR3 DNA reads TGTGCCACCACGAGGGGGGGAACGAACACCGGGGAGCTGTTTTTT.

This clonotype was observed a handful of times. The chain links TRBV12-3 or TRBV12-4 to TRBJ2-2, with 7 nucleotides matching TRBD1. The CDR3 covers 15 residues. The J segment lost 2 bases and the V segment lost 3 bases, leaving 3 bases of the junction unmatched. The DNA for the CDR3 is TGTGCCAGCAGTTTCAGGGGGAGAAACACCGGGGAGCTGTTTTTT. Its protein is CASSFRGRNTGELFF.

This sequence joins TRBV12-3 or TRBV12-4 and TRBJ2-7; the match to TRBD2 covers 9 bases. V shed 8 bases and J 12 bases; nucleotides not matched to a gene: 14. The CDR3 totals 13 residues. The CDR3 DNA sequence: TGTGCCAGCGCTCAGCGGGGGGAGGAGGTCGGGTACTTC. This codes for CASAQRGEEVGYF.

The V gene is TRBV12-3 or TRBV12-4, the J gene TRBJ2-1; 9 nucleotides match TRBD2. This CDR3 has 15 residues. J lost 7 bases, V lost 8 bases, and 12 bases had no gene match. DNA for the CDR3: TGTGCCAGCGGGCCAGGGACTAGCTTGGGAAATGAGCAGTTCTTC. Protein sequence: CASGPGTSLGNEQFF.

This chain uses TRBV5-1 with TRBJ1-6; 7 bases are shared with TRBD1. Germline CDR1 SGHRS, CDR2 YFSETQ. The CDR3 totals 16 residues. After removal of 4 bases from V and 7 bases from J, the junction contained 11 bases not matched to a gene. The CDR3 region is CASSLTGTVGNSPLHF. The CDR3 nucleotides read TGCGCCAGCAGCCTGACAGGGACGGTAGGGAATTCACCCCTCCACTTT. Using reference TRBV5-1 and TRBJ1-6 for the parts outside the CDR3, the full variable domain is KAGVTQTPRYLIKTRGQQVTLSCSPISGHRSVSWYQQTPGQGLQFLFEYFSETQRNKGNFPGRFSGRQFSNSRSEMNVSTLELGDSALYLCASSLTGTVGNSPLHFGNGTRLTVT.

This clonotype has a count of ten or more. V and J are TRBV5-1 and TRBJ1-6; 8 positions match TRBD1. Unmatched junction bases numbered 2, after V lost 3 bases and J lost 6 bases. Germline V gene lookup returns CDR1 SGHRS and CDR2 YFSETQ. There are 14 residues in the CDR3. In nucleotides, the CDR3 is TGCGCCAGCAGCTCGGGACAGGTTAATTCACCCCTCCACTTT. It specifies CASSSGQVNSPLHF.

This clonotype was detected only a few times. V is TRBV10-3 and J is TRBJ2-7; 12 nucleotides align to TRBD2. The CDR3 loop spans 15 amino acids. Looked up from germline, CDR1 is ENHRY and CDR2 is SYGVKD. Trimming took 6 bases from V and 2 from J; bases not matched to a gene: 5. CDR3 loop: CAIRSSGGAPYEQYF. CDR3 coding DNA: TGTGCCATCAGATCTAGCGGGGGGGCCCCCTACGAGCAGTACTTC.

This clonotype was seen more than once but under ten times. The chain recombines TRBV5-1 with TRBJ1-2; D unclear. Germline values: CDR1 SGHRS, CDR2 YFSETQ. Trimming removed 1 base from V and 5 bases from J, with 12 bases in between. The CDR3 has 14 residues. The CDR3 here is CASSLSGGLYGYTF. The CDR3 DNA sequence: TGCGCCAGCAGCTTGTCGGGTGGACTTTATGGCTACACCTTC.

This sequence joins TRBV12-3 or TRBV12-4 and TRBJ2-3, with TRBD2 matching 9 bases. The V segment lost 3 bases and the J segment 1 base; nucleotides outside the gene matches: 2. The CDR3 contains 15 residues. The CDR3 sequence is CASSFRLAGTDTQYF. The CDR3 DNA reads as TGTGCCAGCAGTTTTCGACTAGCGGGCACAGATACGCAGTATTTT.

The J gene is TRBJ2-3, the V gene TRBV3-1; 16 bases agree with TRBD2. The germline V gene encodes CDR1 LGHDT and CDR2 YNNKEL (reference sequence). Trimming cost V 4 bases and J 4 bases; bases outside gene matches: 8. This CDR3 spans 18 amino acids. The CDR3 nucleotides read TGTGCCAGCAGCCTTTTGGGACTAGCGGGAGGGCCGTCAGATACGCAGTATTTT. Protein: CASSLLGLAGGPSDTQYF.

This chain uses TRBV5-6 with TRBJ2-3; no definite D call. Germline lookup yields CDR1 SGHDT and CDR2 YYEEEE. Trimming stripped 6 bases from V and 0 bases from J, with 14 bases between. The CDR3 loop spans 15 amino acids. In nucleotides, the CDR3 is TGTGCCAGCACCGAAGACGGACCTAGCACAGATACGCAGTATTTT. This translates into CASTEDGPSTDTQYF.

This clonotype was recorded a few times. The CDR3 spells CASSYVGLAGGEQYF. Written as DNA, the CDR3 is TGTGCCAGCAGTTACGTTGGACTAGCGGGAGGTGAGCAGTACTTC. V is TRBV6-2 or TRBV6-3 and J is TRBJ2-7; 14 nucleotides match TRBD2. Trimming at V came to 2 bases and at J to 7 bases, leaving 4 bases not matched to a gene. The CDR3 totals 15 residues. Per the germline V gene, CDR1 is MNHEY and CDR2 is SVGEGT.